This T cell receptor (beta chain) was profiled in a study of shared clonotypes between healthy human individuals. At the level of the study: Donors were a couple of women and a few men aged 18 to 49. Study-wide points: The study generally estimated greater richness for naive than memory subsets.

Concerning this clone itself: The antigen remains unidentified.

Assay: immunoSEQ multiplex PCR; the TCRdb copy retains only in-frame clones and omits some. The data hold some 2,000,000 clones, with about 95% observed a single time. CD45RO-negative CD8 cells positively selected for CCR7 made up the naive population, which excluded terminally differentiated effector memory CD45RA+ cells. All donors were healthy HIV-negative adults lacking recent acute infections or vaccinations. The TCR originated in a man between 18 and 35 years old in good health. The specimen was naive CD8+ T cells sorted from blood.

In DNA, the CDR3 is TGTGCCAGCAGCTCTCCACTAGCGGGAGCGCCGTTCTTC. It is translated as CASSSPLAGAPFF. The chain recombines TRBV7-9 with TRBJ2-1; 11 bases are shared with TRBD2. The CDR3 extends over 13 amino acids. CDR1 is SEHNR, CDR2 FQNEAQ, per germline (reference sequence). V shed 4 bases, J shed 15 bases, and the junction held 8 bases outside the gene matches.